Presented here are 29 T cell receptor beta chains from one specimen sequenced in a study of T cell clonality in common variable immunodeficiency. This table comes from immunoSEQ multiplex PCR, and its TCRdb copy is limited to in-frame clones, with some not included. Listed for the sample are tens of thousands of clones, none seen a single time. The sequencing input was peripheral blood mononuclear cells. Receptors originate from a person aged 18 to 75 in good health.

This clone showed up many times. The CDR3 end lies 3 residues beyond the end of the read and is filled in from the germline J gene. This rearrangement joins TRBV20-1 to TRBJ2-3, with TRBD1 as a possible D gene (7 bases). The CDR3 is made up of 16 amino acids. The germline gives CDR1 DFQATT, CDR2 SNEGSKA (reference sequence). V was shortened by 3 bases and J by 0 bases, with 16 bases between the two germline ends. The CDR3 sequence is CSARGTPGQSTDTQYF. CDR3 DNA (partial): TGCAGTGCTAGGGGGACTCCGGGACAGAGCACAGATACG.

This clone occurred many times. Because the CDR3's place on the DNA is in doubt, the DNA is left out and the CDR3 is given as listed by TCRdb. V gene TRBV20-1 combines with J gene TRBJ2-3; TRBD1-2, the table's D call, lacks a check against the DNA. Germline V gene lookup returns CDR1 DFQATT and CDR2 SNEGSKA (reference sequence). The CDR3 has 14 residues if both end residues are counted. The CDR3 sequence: CSAFGPGREDTQYF.

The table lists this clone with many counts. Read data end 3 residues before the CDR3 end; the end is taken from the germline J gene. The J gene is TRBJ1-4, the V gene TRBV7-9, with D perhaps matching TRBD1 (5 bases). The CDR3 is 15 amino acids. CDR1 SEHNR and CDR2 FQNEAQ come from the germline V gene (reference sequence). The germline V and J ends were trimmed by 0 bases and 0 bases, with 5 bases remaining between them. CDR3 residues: CASSLAGPTNEKLFF. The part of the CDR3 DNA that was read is TGTGCCAGCAGCTTAGCGGGGCCAACTAATGAAAAA.

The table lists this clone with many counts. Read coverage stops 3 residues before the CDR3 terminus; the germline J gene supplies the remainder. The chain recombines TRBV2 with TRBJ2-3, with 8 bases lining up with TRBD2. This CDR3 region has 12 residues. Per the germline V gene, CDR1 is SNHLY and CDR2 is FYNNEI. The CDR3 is CASSETSGPQYF. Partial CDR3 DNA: TGTGCCAGCAGTGAAACTAGCGGTCCG.

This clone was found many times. Incomplete CDR3 DNA: TGTGCCAGCAGTTTTACAGGGGCGAATGGC. Translating it yields CASSFTGANG. The CDR3 in full is CASSFTGANGYTF. This rearrangement joins TRBV12-3 or TRBV12-4 to TRBJ1-2, with 7 nucleotides matching TRBD1. The read gets to within 3 residues of the CDR3 end, and the germline J gene fills in the rest. The trim removed 3 bases at V and 6 bases at J, leaving 4 bases unmatched. The CDR3 extends over 13 amino acids.

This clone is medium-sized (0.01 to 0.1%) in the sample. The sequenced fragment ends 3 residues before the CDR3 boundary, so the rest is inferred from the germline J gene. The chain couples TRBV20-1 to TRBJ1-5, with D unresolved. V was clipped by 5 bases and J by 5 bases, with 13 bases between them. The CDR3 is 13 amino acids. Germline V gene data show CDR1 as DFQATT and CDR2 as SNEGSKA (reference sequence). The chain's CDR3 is CSAALGEHQPQHF. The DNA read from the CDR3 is TGCAGTGCTGCCCTCGGGGAACATCAGCCC.

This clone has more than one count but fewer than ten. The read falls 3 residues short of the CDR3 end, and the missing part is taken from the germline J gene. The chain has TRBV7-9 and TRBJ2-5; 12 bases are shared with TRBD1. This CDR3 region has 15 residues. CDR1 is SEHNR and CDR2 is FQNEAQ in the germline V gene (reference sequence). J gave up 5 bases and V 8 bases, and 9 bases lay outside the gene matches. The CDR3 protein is CASSPGQGAIETQYF. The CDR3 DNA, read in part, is TGTGCCAGCTCGCCGGGACAGGGGGCCATCGAGACC.

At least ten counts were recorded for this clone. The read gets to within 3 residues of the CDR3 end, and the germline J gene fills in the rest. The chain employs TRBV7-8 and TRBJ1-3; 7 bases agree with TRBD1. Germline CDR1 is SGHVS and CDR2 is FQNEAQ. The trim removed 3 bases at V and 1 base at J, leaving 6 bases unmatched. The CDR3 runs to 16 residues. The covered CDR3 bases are TGTGCCAGCAGCTTCCGGATCAGGGGGTCTGGAAACACC. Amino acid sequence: CASSFRIRGSGNT. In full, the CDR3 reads CASSFRIRGSGNTIYF.

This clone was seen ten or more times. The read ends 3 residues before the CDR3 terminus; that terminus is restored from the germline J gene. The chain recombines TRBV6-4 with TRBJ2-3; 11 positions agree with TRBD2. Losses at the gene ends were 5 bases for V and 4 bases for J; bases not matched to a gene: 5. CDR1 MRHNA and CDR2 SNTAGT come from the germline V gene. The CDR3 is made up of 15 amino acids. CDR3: CASSLAGGGADTQYF. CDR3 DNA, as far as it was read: TGTGCCAGCAGTCTAGCGGGAGGTGGAGCAGATACG.

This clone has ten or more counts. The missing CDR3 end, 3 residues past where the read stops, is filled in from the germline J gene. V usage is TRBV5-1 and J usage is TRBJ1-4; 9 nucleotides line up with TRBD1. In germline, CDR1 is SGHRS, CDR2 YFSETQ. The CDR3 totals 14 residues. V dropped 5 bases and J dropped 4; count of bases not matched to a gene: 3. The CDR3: CASRPGQGNEKLFF. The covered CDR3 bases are TGCGCCAGCAGACCGGGACAGGGTAATGAAAAA. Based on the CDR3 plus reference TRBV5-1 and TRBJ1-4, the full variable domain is KAGVTQTPRYLIKTRGQQVTLSCSPISGHRSVSWYQQTPGQGLQFLFEYFSETQRNKGNFPGRFSGRQFSNSRSEMNVSTLELGDSALYLCASRPGQGNEKLFFGSGTQLSVL.

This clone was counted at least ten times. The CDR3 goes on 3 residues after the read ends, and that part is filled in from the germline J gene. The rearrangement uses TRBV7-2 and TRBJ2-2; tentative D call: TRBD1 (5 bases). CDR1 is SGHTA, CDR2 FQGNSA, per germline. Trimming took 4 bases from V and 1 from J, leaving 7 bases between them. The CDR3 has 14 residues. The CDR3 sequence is CASSSGRNTGELFF. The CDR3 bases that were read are TGTGCCAGCAGCTCAGGGCGGAACACCGGGGAG. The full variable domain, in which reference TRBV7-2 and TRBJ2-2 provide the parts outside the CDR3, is GAGVSQSPSNKVTEKGKDVELRCDPISGHTALYWYRQSLGQGLEFLIYFQGNSAPDKSGLPSDRFSAERTGGSVSTLTIQRTQQEDSAVYLCASSSGRNTGELFFGEGSRLTVL.

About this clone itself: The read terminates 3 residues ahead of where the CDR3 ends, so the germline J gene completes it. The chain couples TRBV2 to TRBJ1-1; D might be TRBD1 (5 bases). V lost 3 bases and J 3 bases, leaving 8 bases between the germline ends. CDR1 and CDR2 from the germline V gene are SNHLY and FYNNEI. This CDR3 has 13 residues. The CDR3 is CASSEWGDTEAFF. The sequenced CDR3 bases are TGTGCCAGCAGTGAGTGGGGGGACACTGAA.

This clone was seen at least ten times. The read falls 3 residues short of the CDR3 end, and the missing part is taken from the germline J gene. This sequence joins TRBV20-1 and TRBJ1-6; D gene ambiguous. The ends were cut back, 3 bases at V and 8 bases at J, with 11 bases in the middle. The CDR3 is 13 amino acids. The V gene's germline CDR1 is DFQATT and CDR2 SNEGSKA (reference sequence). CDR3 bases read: TGCAGTGCTAGTATAGGGTGGGATTCACCC. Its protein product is CSASIGWDSP. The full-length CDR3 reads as CSASIGWDSPLHF.

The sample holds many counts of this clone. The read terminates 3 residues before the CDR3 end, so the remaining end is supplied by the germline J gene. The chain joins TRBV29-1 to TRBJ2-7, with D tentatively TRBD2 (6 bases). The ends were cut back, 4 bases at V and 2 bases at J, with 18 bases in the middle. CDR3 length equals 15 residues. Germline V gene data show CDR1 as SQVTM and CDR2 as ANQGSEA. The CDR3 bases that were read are TGCAGCGTTGGGGACGTCCGCCGGGGGACCTACGAG. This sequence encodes CSVGDVRRGTYE. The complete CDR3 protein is CSVGDVRRGTYEQYF.

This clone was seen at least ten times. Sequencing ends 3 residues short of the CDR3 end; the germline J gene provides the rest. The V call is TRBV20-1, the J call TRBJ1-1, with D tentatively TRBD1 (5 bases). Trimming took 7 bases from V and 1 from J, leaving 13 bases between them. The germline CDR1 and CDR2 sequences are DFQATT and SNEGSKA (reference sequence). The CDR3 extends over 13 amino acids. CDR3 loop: CSVQGDTNTEAFF. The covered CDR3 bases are TGCAGTGTTCAGGGCGATACGAACACTGAA.

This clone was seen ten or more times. The CDR3 sequence is CASSPGSYNEQFF. The part of the CDR3 DNA that was read is TGTGCCAGCAGCCCGGGCTCCTACAATGAG. The chain recombines TRBV11-2 with TRBJ2-1, with D uncertain. From the germline J gene comes the end of the CDR3, since the read stops 3 residues before it. CDR3 length equals 13 residues. In germline, CDR1 is SGHAT, CDR2 FQNNGV. Trimming removed 5 bases at V and 0 bases at J, with 5 bases between.

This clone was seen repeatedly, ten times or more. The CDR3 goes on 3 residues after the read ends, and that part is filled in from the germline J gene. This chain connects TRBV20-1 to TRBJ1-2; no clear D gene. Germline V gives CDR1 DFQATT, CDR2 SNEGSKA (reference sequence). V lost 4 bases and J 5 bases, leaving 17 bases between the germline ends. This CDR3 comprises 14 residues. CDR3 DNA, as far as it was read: TGCAGTGCTATTTCCGGACTCCCGGGTTATGGC. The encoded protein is CSAISGLPGYG. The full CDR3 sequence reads CSAISGLPGYGYTF.

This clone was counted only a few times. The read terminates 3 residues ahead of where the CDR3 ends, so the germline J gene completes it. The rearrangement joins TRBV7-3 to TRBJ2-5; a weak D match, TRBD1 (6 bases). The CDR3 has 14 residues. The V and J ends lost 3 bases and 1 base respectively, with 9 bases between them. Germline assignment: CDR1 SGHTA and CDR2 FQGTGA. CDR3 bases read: TGTGCCAGCAGCTTCTGGACAGCCCAAGAGACC. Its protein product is CASSFWTAQET. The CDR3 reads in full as CASSFWTAQETQYF.

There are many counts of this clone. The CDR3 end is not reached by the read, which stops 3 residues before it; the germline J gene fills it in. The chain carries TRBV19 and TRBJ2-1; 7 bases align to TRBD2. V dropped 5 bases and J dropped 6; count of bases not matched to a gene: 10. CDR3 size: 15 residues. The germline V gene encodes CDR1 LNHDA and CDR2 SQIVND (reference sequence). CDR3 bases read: TGTGCCAGTAGTCGTGGGGTAGCGGGTTTCAATGAG. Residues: CASSRGVAGFNE. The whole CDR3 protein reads CASSRGVAGFNEQFF.

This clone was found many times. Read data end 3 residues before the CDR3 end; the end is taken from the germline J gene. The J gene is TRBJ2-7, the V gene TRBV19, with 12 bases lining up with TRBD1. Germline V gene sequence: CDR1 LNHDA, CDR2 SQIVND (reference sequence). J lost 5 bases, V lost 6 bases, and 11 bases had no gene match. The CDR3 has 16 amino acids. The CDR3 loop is CASSDNTGTGGHEQYF. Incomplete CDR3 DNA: TGTGCCAGTAGCGACAATACCGGGACAGGGGGCCACGAG.

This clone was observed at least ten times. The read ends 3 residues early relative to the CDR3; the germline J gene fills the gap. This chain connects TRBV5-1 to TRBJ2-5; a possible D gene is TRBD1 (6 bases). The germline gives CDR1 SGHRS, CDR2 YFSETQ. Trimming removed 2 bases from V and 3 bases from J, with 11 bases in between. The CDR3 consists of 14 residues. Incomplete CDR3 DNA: TGCGCCAGCAGCTTTGGACAGTTAGAAGAGACC. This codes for CASSFGQLEET. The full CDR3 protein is CASSFGQLEETQYF. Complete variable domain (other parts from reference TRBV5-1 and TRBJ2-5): KAGVTQTPRYLIKTRGQQVTLSCSPISGHRSVSWYQQTPGQGLQFLFEYFSETQRNKGNFPGRFSGRQFSNSRSEMNVSTLELGDSALYLCASSFGQLEETQYFGPGTRLLVL.

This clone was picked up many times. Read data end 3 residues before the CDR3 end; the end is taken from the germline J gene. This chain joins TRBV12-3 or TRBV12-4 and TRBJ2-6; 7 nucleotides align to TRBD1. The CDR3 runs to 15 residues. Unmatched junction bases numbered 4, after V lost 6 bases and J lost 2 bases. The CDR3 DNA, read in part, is TGTGCCAGCAGCCTAGACAGGGCTGGGGCCAACGTC. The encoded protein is CASSLDRAGANV. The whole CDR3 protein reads CASSLDRAGANVLTF.

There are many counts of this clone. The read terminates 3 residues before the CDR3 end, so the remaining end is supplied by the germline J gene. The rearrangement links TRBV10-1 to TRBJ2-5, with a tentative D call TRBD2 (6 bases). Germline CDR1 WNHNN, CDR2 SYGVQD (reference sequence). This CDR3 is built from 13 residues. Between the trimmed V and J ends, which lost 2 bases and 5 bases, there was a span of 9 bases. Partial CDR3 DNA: TGCGCCAGCAGTGAGAGCGGGTGGGAGACC. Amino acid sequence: CASSESGWET. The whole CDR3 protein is CASSESGWETQYF.

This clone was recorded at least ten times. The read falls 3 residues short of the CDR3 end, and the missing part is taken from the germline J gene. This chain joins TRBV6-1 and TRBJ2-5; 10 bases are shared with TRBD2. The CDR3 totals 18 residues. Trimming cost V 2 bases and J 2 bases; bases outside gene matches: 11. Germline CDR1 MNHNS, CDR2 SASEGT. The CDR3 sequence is CASSERASGSPPQETQYF. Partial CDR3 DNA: TGTGCCAGCAGTGAACGGGCTAGCGGGAGCCCACCACAAGAGACC.

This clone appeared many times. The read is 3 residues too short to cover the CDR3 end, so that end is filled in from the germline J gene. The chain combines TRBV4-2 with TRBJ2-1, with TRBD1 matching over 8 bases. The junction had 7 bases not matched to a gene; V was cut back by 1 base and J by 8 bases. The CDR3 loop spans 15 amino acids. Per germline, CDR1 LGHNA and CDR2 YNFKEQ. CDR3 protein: CASSQGTGRIDEQFF. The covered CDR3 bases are TGTGCCAGCAGCCAAGGGACAGGGAGAATCGATGAG.

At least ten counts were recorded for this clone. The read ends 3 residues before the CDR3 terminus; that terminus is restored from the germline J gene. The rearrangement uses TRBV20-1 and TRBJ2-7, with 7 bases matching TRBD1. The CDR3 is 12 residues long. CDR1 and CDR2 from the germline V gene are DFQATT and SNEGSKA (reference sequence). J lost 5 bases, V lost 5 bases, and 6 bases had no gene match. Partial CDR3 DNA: TGCAGTGCTGCTGACAGGGCCCACGAG. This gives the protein CSAADRAHE. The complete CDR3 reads CSAADRAHEQYF.

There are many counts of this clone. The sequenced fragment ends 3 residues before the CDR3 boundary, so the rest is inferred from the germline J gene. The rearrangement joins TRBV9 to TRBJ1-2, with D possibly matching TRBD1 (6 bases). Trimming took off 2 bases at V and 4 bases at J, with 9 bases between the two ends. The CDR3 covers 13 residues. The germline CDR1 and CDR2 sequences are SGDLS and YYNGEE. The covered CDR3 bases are TGTGCCAGCAGCGTTGCGACAGGCTATGGC. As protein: CASSVATGYG. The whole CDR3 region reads CASSVATGYGYTF.

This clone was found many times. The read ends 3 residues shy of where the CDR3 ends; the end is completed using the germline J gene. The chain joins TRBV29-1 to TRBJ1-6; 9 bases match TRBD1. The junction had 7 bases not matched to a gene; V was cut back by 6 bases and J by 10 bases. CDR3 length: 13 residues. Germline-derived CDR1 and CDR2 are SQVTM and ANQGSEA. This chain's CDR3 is CSVGRDRESPLHF. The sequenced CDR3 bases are TGCAGCGTCGGCCGGGACAGGGAGTCACCC.

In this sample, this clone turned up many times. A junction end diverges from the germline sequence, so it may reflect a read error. The CDR3 DNA, read in part, is TGCGCCAGCAGCCAAGCGACTAGCGGGAGACAAGAGACC. Residues: CASSQATSGRQET. The CDR3 in its entirety is CASSQATSGRQETQYF. The chain links TRBV4-2 to TRBJ2-5; 12 positions match TRBD2. The read ends 3 residues shy of where the CDR3 ends; the end is completed using the germline J gene. Per germline, CDR1 LGHNA and CDR2 YNFKEQ. This CDR3 has 16 residues.